The source of this T cell receptor (beta chain) is a study of blood T cell repertoires in COVID-19. Produced via immunoSEQ multiplex PCR; TCRdb's table is partial and in-frame only. The sample lists about 300,000 clones, around 88% seen once, with roughly 7% in the top ten. In germline, CDR1 is GTSNPN, CDR2 SVGIG (reference sequence). J gave up 7 bases and V 0 bases, and 5 bases lay outside the gene matches. This CDR3 is 14 amino acids long. Sample: peripheral blood. The receptor was isolated from a woman aged 25 to 39 who had recovered from COVID-19. The chain links TRBV30 to TRBJ1-2; TRBD1 matches at 10 bases. The CDR3 DNA reads TGTGCCTGGAGTGTACCTGGGACAGGGGTTGGCTACACCTTC. This codes for CAWSVPGTGVGYTF.